This T cell receptor (beta chain) was recorded in a study of OX40 agonist ivuxolimab in advanced cancers. Study overall: Prior therapy, whether anti-PD-1, anti-PD-L1 or anti-CTLA-4, was allowed, and more than 35% had some.

The V segment lost 6 bases and the J segment 6 bases; nucleotides outside the gene matches: 5. The length of the CDR3 is 12 residues. The germline V gene has CDR1 MNHEY and CDR2 SVGAGI. With regard to this clone: Its specificity is unknown.

Overall study results and limits: At doses 0.1 to 3.0 mg/kg, CD4+ and CD8+ clones expanded. More expanded clones were found, on average, in CD8+ than in CD4+ T cells. Several nonresponders also turned out to have low normalized T-cell clonal expansion.

The repertoire was sequenced with immunoSEQ multiplex PCR; TCRdb's copy has only in-frame clones and lacks some. The sample carries approximately 58,000 clones, about 85% recorded once. The receptor's source is an adult with an advanced solid tumor such as melanoma, head and neck, liver or kidney cancer. Here the sequenced sample was CD4+ or CD8+ T cells sorted from blood, taken in a trial of the OX40 agonist ivuxolimab. The chain uses TRBV6-5 and TRBJ2-7; the match to TRBD2 covers 7 bases. CDR3 loop: CASRASGGEQYF. Written as DNA, the CDR3 is TGTGCCAGCAGAGCCTCGGGGGGCGAGCAGTACTTC.